One T cell receptor beta chain is described in this entry. In the study's own analysis: Amplification with reference gene primers provided the estimates of nucleated cell counts. The repertoire was sequenced with immunoSEQ multiplex PCR; TCRdb's copy has only in-frame clones and lacks some. That table gives V, J and clone size, and the DNA gave D and trimming. This sample has about 260,000 clones, with 86% found just once. This record belongs to a study of blood T cell repertoires in COVID-19. Across the study: The United States, Italy and Spain were the sources of the acute and convalescent COVID-19 samples. Sources were T cells, B-cell-depleted T cells, or PBMCs; the material itself was cDNA or gDNA.

Trimming at V came to 4 bases and at J to 6 bases, leaving 11 bases not matched to a gene. CDR3 size: 17 residues. Germline-derived CDR1 and CDR2 are SGHKS and YYEKEE (reference sequence). The rearrangement uses TRBV5-5 and TRBJ2-2, with 11 nucleotides matching TRBD2. This clonotype was obtained from a man aged 25-45 years with active or convalescent COVID-19. The material sequenced was peripheral blood. Here the CDR3 DNA reads TGTGCCAGCAGCAGTACTAGCGGGGGAGGGGGCGCCGGGGAGCTGTTTTTT. The encoded protein is CASSSTSGGGGAGELFF.